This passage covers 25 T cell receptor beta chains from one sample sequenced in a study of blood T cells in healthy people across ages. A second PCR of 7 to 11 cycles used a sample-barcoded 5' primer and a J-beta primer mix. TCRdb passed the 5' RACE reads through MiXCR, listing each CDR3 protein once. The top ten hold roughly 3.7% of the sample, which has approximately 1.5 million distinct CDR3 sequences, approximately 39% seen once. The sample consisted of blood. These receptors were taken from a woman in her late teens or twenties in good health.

The chain's CDR3 is CASSPDMAYEQYF. The DNA of the CDR3 is TGTGCCAGCAGCCCGGACATGGCCTACGAGCAGTACTTC. The rearrangement joins TRBV4-2 to TRBJ2-7, with a weak D call TRBD1 (5 bases). Trimming cost V 4 bases and J 2 bases, with 9 bases left between them. Per germline, CDR1 LGHNA and CDR2 YNFKEQ. The CDR3 has 13 amino acids.

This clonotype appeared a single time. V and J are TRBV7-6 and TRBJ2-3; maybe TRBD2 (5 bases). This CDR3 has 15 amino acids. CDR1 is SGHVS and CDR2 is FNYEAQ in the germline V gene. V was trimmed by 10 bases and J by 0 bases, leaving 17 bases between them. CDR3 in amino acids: CAITQTMTSTDTQYF. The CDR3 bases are TGTGCCATCACCCAGACTATGACTAGCACAGATACGCAGTATTTT.

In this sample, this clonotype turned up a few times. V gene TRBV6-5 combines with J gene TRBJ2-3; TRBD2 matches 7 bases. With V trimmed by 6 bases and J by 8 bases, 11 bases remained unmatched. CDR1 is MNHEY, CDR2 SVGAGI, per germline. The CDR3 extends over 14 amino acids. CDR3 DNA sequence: TGTGCCAGCAGAGCGGGGAGCGGCGTAGGTACGCAGTATTTT. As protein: CASRAGSGVGTQYF.

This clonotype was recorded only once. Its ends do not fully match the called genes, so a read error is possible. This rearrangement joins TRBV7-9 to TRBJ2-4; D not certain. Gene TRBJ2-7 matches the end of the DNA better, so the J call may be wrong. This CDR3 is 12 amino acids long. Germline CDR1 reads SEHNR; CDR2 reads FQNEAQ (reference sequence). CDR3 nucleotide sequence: TGTGCCTGCAGCTTATACCCCTACGAGCAGTACTTC. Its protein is CACSLYPYEQYF.

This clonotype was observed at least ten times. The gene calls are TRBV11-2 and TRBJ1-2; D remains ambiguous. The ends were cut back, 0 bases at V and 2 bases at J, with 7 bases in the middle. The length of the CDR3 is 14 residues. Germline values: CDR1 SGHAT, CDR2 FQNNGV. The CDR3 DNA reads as TGTGCCAGCAGCTTAGAAGCCAGAAACTATGGCTACACCTTC. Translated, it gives CASSLEARNYGYTF.

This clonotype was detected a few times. The DNA of the CDR3 is TGTGCCAGCTCACCCGCACCCAATCAGCCCCAGCATTTT. Protein: CASSPAPNQPQHF. The V call is TRBV18, the J call TRBJ1-5, with D unresolved. With 3 bases removed from V and 3 bases from J, the gap between germline ends came to 6 bases. The CDR3 sequence is 13 residues long. Germline V gene sequence: CDR1 KGHSH, CDR2 LQKENI.

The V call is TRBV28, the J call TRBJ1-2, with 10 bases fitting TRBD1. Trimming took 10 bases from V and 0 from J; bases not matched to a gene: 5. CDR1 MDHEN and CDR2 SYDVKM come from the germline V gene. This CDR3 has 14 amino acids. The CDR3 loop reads CATRGTGANYGYTF. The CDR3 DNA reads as TGTGCCACCCGAGGGACAGGGGCTAACTATGGCTACACCTTC.

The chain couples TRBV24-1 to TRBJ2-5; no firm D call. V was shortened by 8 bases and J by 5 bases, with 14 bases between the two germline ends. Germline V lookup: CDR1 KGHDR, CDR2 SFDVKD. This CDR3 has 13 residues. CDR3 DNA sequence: TGTGCCACCACGGCGGCCTATGGCGAGACCCAGTACTTC. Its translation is CATTAAYGETQYF.

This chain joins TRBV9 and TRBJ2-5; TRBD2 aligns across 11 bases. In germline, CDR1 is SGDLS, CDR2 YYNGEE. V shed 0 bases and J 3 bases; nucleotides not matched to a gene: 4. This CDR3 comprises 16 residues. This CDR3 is CASSVDPSGRKETQYF. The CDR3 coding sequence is TGTGCCAGCAGCGTAGATCCTAGCGGGAGGAAAGAGACCCAGTACTTC.

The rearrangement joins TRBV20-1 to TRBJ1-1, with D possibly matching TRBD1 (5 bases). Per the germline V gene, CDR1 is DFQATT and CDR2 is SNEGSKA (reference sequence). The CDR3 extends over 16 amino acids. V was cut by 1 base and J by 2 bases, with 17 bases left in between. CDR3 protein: CSARGFRGGTNTEAFF. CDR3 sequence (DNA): TGCAGTGCTAGAGGTTTTAGGGGAGGGACTAACACTGAAGCTTTCTTT.

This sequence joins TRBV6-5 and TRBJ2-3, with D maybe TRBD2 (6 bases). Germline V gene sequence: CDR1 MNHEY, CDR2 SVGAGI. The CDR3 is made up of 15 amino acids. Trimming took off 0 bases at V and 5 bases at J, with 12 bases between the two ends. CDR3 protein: CASSYSRGGRDTQYF. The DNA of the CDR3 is TGTGCCAGCAGTTACTCGCGTGGGGGGAGAGATACGCAGTATTTT.

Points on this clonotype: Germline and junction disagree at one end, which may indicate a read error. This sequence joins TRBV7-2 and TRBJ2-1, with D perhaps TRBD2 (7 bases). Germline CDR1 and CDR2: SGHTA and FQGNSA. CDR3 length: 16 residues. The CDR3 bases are TGCGCCAGCAGCTTAGTTGCCGGGGGGCGGGTGAATGAGCAGTTCTTC. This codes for CASSLVAGGRVNEQFF.

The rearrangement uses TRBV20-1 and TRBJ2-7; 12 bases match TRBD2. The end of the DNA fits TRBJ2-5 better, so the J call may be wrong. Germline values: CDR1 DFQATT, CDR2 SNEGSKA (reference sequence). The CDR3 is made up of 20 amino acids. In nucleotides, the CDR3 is TGCAGTGCTAGAGATACCAATGTGAGACTAGCGGGAGTATGGGGAGAGACCCAGTACTTC. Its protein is CSARDTNVRLAGVWGETQYF.

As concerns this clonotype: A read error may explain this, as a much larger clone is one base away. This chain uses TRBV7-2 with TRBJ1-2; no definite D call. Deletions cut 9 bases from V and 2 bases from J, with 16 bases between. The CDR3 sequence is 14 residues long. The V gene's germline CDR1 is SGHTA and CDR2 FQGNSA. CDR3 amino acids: CASMTVTNNYGYTF. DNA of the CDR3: TGTGCCAGTATGACCGTGACAAACAACTATGGCTACACCTTC.

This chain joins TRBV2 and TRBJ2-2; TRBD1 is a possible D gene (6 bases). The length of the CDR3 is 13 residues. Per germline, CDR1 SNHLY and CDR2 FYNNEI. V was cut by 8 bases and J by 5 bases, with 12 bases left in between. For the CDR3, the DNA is TGTGCCAGCCTAGGTAGGGGGACCGGGGAGCTGTTTTTT. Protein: CASLGRGTGELFF.

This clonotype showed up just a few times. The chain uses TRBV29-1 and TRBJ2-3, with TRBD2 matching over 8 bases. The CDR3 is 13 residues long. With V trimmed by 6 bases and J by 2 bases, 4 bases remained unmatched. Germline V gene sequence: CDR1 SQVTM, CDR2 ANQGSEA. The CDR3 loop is CSVGGLVTDTQYF. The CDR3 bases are TGCAGCGTCGGGGGACTAGTCACAGATACGCAGTATTTT.

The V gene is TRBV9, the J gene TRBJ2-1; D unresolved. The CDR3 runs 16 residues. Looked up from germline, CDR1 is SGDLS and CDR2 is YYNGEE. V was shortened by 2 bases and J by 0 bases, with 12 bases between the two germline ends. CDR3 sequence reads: CASSVGLLISYNEQFF. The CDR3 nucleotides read TGTGCCAGCAGCGTGGGGTTACTGATCTCCTACAATGAGCAGTTCTTC. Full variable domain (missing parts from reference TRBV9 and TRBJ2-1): DSGVTQTPKHLITATGQRVTLRCSPRSGDLSVYWYQQSLDQGLQFLIQYYNGEERAKGNILERFSAQQFPDLHSELNLSSLELGDSALYFCASSVGLLISYNEQFFGPGTRLTVL.

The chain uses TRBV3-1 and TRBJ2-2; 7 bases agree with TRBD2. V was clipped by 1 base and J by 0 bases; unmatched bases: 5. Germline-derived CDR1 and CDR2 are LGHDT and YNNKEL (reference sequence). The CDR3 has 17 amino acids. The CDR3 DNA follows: TGTGCCAGCAGCCAAGTCTCCCGGGGGGCGAACACCGGGGAGCTGTTTTTT. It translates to CASSQVSRGANTGELFF.

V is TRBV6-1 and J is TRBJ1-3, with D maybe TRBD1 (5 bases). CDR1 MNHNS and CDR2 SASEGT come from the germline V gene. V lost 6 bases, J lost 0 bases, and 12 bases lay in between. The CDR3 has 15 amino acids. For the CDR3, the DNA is TGTGCCAGCAGCGTGCAGGGAACCTCTGGAAACACCATATATTTT. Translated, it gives CASSVQGTSGNTIYF.

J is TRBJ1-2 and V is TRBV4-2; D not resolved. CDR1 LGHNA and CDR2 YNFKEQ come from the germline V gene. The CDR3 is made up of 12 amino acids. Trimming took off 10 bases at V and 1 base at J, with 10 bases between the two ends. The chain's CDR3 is CATASINYGYTF. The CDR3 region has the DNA TGTGCCACCGCATCGATTAACTATGGCTACACCTTC.

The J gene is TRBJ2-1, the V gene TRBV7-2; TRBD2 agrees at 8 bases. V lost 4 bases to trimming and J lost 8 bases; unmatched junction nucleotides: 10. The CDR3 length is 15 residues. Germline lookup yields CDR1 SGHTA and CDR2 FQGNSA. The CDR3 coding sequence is TGTGCCAGCAGCTCCTACGGGACTAGTAGCGATGAGCAGTTCTTC. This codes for CASSSYGTSSDEQFF.

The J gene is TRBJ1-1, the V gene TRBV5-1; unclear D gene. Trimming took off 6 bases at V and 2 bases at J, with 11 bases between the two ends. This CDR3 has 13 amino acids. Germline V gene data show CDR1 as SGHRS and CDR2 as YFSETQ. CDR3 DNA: TGCGCCAGCAACCAATTGTCCAACACTGAAGCTTTCTTT. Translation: CASNQLSNTEAFF.

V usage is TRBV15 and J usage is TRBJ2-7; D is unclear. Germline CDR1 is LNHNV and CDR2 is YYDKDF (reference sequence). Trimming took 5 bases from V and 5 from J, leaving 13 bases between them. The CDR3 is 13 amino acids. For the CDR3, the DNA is TGTGCCACCAGCCGGTCTAGTTTTGACGAGCAGTACTTC. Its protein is CATSRSSFDEQYF.

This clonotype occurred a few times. CDR3 amino acids: CASHFYTEAFF. The CDR3 coding sequence is TGTGCCAGCCACTTCTACACTGAAGCTTTCTTT. This chain uses TRBV13 with TRBJ1-1; D call uncertain. CDR1 and CDR2 from the germline V gene are PRHDT and FYEKMQ (reference sequence). The CDR3 is 11 amino acids. V gave up 8 bases and J gave up 3 bases, with 7 bases separating them.

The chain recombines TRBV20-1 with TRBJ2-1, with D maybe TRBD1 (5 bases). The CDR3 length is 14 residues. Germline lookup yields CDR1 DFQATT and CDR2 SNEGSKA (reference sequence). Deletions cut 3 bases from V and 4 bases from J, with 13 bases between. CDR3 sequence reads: CSARGDSLYNEQFF. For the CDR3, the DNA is TGCAGTGCTAGGGGTGACAGTCTTTACAATGAGCAGTTCTTC.